This T cell receptor beta chain is drawn from a study of blood T cell repertoires in COVID-19. Generated by immunoSEQ multiplex PCR, the TCRdb table keeps only in-frame clones and is missing some. The data hold over 400,000 clones, with roughly 88% observed a single time. V was trimmed by 3 bases and J by 1 base, leaving 13 bases between them. This CDR3 comprises 15 residues. Germline CDR1 is SGHRS and CDR2 is YFSETQ. Sequenced sample: peripheral blood. This TCR was recovered from a human donor in a cohort sampled during active COVID-19. V and J are TRBV5-1 and TRBJ2-5; D is undetermined. This CDR3 is CASSYSTDPQETQYF. In DNA form, the CDR3 reads TGCGCCAGCAGCTACTCGACTGACCCCCAAGAGACCCAGTACTTC.